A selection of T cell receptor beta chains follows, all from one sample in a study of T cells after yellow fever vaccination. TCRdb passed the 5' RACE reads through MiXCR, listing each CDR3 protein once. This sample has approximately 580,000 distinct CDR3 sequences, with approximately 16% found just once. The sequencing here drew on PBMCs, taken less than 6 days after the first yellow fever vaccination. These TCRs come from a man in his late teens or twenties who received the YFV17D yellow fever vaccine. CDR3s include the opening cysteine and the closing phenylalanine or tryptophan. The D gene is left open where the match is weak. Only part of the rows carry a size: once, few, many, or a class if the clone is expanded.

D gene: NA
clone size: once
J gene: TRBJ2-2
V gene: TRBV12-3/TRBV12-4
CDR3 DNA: TGTGCCAGAACCAACCTGTTCCTGGCCGGGGAGCTGTTTTTT
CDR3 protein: CARTNLFLAGELFF

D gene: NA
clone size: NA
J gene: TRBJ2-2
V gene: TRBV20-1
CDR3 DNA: TGCAGTGCTGACCCTCTGCGGGGGAACACCGGGGAGCTGTTTTTT
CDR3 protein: CSADPLRGNTGELFF

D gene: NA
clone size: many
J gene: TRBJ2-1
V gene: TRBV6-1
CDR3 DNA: TGTGCCAGCAGATCAAGGGGGGCACGACTCTCCTACAATGAGCAGTTCTTC
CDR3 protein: CASRSRGARLSYNEQFF

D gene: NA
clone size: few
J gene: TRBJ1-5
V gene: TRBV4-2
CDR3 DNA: TGTGCCAGCAGCCAAGAGAGAGGTCAGCCCCAGCATTTT
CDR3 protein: CASSQERGQPQHF

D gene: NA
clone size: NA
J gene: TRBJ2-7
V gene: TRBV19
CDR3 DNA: TGTGCCAGTAGTATCCTGGGCAGGACTCCCCCCTACGAGCAGTACTTC
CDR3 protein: CASSILGRTPPYEQYF

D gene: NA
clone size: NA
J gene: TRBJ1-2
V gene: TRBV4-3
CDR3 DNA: TGCGCCAGCAGCCGCGACCGGACGTATAACTATGGCTACACCTTC
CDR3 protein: CASSRDRTYNYGYTF

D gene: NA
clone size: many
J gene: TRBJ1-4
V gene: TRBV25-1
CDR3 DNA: TGTGCCAGCAGTGAATCAAAGGGAGGGGAAAAACTGTTTTTT
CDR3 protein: CASSESKGGEKLFF

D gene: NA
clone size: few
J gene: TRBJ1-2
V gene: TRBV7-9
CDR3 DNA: TGTGCCAGCAGCTTAGGGTCCCTCTATGGCTACACCTTC
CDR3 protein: CASSLGSLYGYTF

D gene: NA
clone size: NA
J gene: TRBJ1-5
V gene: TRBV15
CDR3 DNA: TGTGCCACCAGCAGAGAAGCGGCCTTACATAGCAATCAGCCCCAGCATTTT
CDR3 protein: CATSREAALHSNQPQHF

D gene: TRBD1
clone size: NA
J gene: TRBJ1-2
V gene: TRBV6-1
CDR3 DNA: TGTGCCAGCAGTGCTGACAGGGGACGGGGCTACACCTTC
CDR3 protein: CASSADRGRGYTF

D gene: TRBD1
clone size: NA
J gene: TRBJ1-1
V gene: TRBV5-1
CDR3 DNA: TGCGCCAGCAGGAGGATGGACAGGGGCGACACTGAAGCTTTCTTT
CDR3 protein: CASRRMDRGDTEAFF

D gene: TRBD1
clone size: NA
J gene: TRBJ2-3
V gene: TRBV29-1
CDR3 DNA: TGCAGCATTGGACAGGGGTTCGGGGGGAACACAGATACGCAGTATTTT
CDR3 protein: CSIGQGFGGNTDTQYF

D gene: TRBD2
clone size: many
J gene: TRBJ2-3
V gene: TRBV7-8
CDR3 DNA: TGTGCCAGCAGCTTACGACTAGCGGGGGGCACAGATACGCAGTATTTT
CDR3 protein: CASSLRLAGGTDTQYF

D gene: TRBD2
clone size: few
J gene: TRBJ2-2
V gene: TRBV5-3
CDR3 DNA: TGTGCCAGAAGCTTGGTCCTGGGACTAGCGGGAACCGGGGAGCTGTTTTTT
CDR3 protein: CARSLVLGLAGTGELFF

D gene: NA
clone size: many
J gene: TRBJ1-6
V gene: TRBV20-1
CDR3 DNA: TGCAGTGCTAGCGTGGGCACCTTAGACTATTCACCCCTCCACTTT
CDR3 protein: CSASVGTLDYSPLHF

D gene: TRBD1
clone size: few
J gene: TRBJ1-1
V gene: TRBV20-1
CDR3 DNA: TGCAGTGCTTTACAGGGGGCGGGTGAAGCTTTCTTT
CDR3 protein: CSALQGAGEAFF

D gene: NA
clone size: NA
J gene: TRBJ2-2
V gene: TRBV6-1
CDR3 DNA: TGTGCCAGCAGACCCGGTGCAGGGAACACCGGGGAGCTGTTTTTT
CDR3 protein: CASRPGAGNTGELFF

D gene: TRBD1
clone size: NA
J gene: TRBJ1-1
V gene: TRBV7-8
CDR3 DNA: TGTGCCAGCAGCCGCTCGGGACAGGCGAACACTGAAGCTTTCTTT
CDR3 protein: CASSRSGQANTEAFF

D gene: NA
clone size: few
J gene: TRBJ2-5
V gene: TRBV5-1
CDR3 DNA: TGCGCCAGCAGTTTGCGGGGACTCCAAGAGACCCAGTACTTC
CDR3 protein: CASSLRGLQETQYF

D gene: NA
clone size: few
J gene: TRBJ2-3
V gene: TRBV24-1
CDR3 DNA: TGTGCCACCAGTGATTTGGGGACAGATACGCAGTATTTT
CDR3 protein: CATSDLGTDTQYF

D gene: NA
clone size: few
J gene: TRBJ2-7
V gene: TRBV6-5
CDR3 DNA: TGTGCCAGCAGTTTGGGGGTCGAGCAGTACTTC
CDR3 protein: CASSLGVEQYF

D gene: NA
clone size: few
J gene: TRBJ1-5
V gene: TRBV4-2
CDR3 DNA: TGTGCCAGCAGCCAAGGGGTTCAGCCCCAGCATTTT
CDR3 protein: CASSQGVQPQHF

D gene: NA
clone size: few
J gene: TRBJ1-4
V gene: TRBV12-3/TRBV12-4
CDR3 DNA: TGTGCCAGCAGTCCCGGGGCCGGGGGAAAACTGTTTTTT
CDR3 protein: CASSPGAGGKLFF

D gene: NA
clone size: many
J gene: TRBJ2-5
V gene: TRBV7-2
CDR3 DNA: TGTGCCAGCGGGGCTAGGGCAGAAGAGACCCAGTACTTC
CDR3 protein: CASGARAEETQYF

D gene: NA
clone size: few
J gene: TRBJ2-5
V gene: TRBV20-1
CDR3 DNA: TGCAGTGCTAGGGGGGGCCCCGAGACCCAGTACTTC
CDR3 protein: CSARGGPETQYF

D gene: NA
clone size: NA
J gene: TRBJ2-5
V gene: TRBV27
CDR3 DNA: TGTGCCAGCAGTCCTGCAACAGCTAAGCTACAAGAGACCCAGTACTTC
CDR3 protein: CASSPATAKLQETQYF

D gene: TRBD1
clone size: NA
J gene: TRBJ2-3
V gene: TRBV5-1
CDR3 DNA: TGCGCCAGCACGCGGACAGGGGACACAGATACGCAGTATTTT
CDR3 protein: CASTRTGDTDTQYF

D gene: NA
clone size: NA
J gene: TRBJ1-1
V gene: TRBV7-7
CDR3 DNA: TGTGCTAGCAGCTTAGACCACAACACTGAAGCTTTCTTT
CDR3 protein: CASSLDHNTEAFF

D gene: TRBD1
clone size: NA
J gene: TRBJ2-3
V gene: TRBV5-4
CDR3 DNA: TGTGCCAGCAGCTCAATGATCGGGACAGGGGTTTCAGATACGCAGTATTTT
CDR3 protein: CASSSMIGTGVSDTQYF

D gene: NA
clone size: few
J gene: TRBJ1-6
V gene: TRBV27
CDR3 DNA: TGTGCCAGCAGTCGAATGCACAGAGGGAATTCACCCCTCCACTTT
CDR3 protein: CASSRMHRGNSPLHF

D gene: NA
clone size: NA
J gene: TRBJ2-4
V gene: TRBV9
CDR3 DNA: TGTGCCAGCAGCGTCAGTCCGGGCCTTCAAAACATTCAGTACTTC
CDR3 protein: CASSVSPGLQNIQYF

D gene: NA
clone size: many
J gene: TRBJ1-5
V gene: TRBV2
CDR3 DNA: TGTGCCAGCAGTGGAATGGCAGCTAGCAATCAGCCCCAGCATTTT
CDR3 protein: CASSGMAASNQPQHF

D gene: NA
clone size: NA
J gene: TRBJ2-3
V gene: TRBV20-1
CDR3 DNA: TGCAGTGCTGATCCAGGGGATTCCACAGATACGCAGTATTTT
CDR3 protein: CSADPGDSTDTQYF

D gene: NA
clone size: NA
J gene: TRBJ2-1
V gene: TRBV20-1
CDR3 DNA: TGCAGTGCTAGAGTCAGGGCGTCCTACAATGAGCAGTTCTTC
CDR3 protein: CSARVRASYNEQFF

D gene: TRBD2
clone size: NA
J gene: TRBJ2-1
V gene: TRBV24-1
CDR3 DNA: TGTGCCACCAGTGATTTGGGCACTAGCGGGTCTATTGAGCAGTTCTTC
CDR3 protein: CATSDLGTSGSIEQFF

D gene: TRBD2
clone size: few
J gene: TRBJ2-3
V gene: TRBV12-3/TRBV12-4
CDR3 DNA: TGTGCCAGCAGTTTAGCTAGCGGGGGGGATTTCCTGATGGATTTT
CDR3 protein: CASSLASGGDFLMDF

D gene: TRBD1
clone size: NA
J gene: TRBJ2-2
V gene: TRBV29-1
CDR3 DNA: TGCAGCGCAGGACAGGGGTTCACCGGGGAGCTGTTTTTT
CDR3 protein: CSAGQGFTGELFF

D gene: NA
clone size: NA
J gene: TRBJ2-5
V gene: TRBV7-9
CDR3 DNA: TGTGCCAGCAGCCCACGCGTGAGGGGGGGCCAAGAGACCCAGTACTTC
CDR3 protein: CASSPRVRGGQETQYF

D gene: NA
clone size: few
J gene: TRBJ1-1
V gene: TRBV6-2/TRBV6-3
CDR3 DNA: TGTGCCAGCAATCCCGCCGACAGTTTTGAAGCTTTCTTT
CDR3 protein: CASNPADSFEAFF

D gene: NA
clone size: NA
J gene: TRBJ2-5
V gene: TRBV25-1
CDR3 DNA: TGTGCCAGCAGTGAAGCAGGGAAGGGAGAAGAGACCCAGTACTTC
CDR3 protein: CASSEAGKGEETQYF

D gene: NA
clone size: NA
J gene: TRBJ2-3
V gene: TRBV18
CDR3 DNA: TGTGCCAGCTCACCACAGGGGACGCCAGCAGATACGCAGTATTTT
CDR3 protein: CASSPQGTPADTQYF

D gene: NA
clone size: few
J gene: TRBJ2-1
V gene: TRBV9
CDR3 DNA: TGTGCCAGCAGCGTAGGTGAACTCGTTAATGAGCAGTTCTTC
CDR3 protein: CASSVGELVNEQFF